The 5 T cell receptor beta chains reported below all come from one sample, sequenced in a study of blood T cell repertoires in COVID-19. Sequenced by immunoSEQ multiplex PCR; TCRdb stores in-frame clones only, minus some. This sample has 100,000 or so clones, with approximately 90% found just once. Sequencing was performed on peripheral blood. All receptors come from a man in his fifties with acute or convalescent COVID-19.

This chain uses TRBV3-1 (or the pseudogene TRBV3-2) with TRBJ2-5, with D perhaps matching TRBD2 (5 bases). V was clipped by 9 bases and J by 9 bases, with 17 bases between them. CDR1 LGHDT and CDR2 YNNKEL come from the germline V gene (reference sequence). CDR3 length equals 12 residues. In nucleotides, the CDR3 is TGTGCCAGTACCCTCGTTTCCGGGGCCCAGTACTTC. It yields the protein CASTLVSGAQYF.

The J gene is TRBJ2-3, the V gene TRBV7-9, with 9 bases matching TRBD1. V lost 4 bases, J lost 2 bases, and 4 bases stayed unmatched. This CDR3 has 15 residues. Germline assignment: CDR1 SEHNR and CDR2 FQNEAQ (reference sequence). Here the CDR3 reads CASSSGQGLTDTQYF. In DNA form, the CDR3 reads TGTGCCAGCAGCTCGGGACAGGGACTCACAGATACGCAGTATTTT.

The V call is TRBV19, the J call TRBJ1-4; D call uncertain. The CDR3 is 14 residues long. CDR1 is LNHDA, CDR2 SQIVND, per germline (reference sequence). The V and J ends lost 5 bases and 4 bases respectively, with 11 bases between them. The CDR3 spells CASSPRQDNEKLFF. The CDR3 nucleotides read TGTGCCAGTAGTCCCCGTCAGGATAATGAAAAACTGTTTTTT. Using reference TRBV19 and TRBJ1-4 for the parts outside the CDR3, the full variable domain is DGGITQSPKYLFRKEGQNVTLSCEQNLNHDAMYWYRQDPGQGLRLIYYSQIVNDFQKGDIAEGYSVSREKKESFPLTVTSAQKNPTAFYLCASSPRQDNEKLFFGSGTQLSVL.

In this sample, this clone turned up once. The chain has TRBV19 and TRBJ2-1; D possibly corresponds to TRBD2 (7 bases). Germline CDR1 is LNHDA and CDR2 is SQIVND (reference sequence). V gave up 4 bases and J gave up 7 bases, with 17 bases separating them. CDR3 length equals 15 residues. The CDR3 DNA sequence: TGTGCCAGTAGTACCGCGGGGGCCGCCTTTAATGAGCAGTTCTTC. Protein: CASSTAGAAFNEQFF.

V is TRBV6-4 and J is TRBJ2-3; 10 positions agree with TRBD2. The CDR3 has 15 residues. V gave up 2 bases and J gave up 6 bases; unmatched junction bases: 5. CDR1 is MRHNA and CDR2 is SNTAGT in the germline V gene. This chain's CDR3 is CASSDDSGGEDTQYF. DNA for the CDR3: TGTGCCAGCAGTGACGACAGCGGGGGGGAGGATACGCAGTATTTT.